The T cell receptor beta chain under discussion was sequenced for a study of cytomegalovirus exposure and HLA in healthy donors. Findings and limits, study-wide: In most subjects, TCR beta sequences reportedly gave accurate predictions of HLA-A and HLA-B alleles. Association with HLA alleles at 0.05 false discovery rate was found for roughly 17,000 TCR beta sequences in a later analysis. Clonal expansion was found to be greater in HLA-associated TCR beta chains than in equally common others in a later analysis. A later analysis found TCR association rates differed by HLA locus, highest for DRB1 and lowest for HLA-C.

About this clone itself: What it recognizes is unknown.

The PCR had 60 Vbeta and 13 Jbeta primers. Only in-frame clones appear in the TCRdb table, and some are missing; sequencing was by immunoSEQ multiplex PCR. The sample gives roughly 260,000 clones, roughly four fifths of which show up once; roughly 2% is in the top ten. The germline V gene has CDR1 SNHLY and CDR2 FYNNEI. This CDR3 region has 15 residues. The chain uses TRBV2 and TRBJ2-5; 9 nucleotides match TRBD1. The DNA end lines up better with TRBJ2-7; the J call may be wrong. The sequenced sample consisted of PBMCs. This TCR derives from a woman in her 40s in good health and CMV-seropositive. Here the CDR3 DNA reads TGTGCCAGCAGCTCCGACAGGGGGGAAATCTACGAGCAGTACTTC. Translation gives CASSSDRGEIYEQYF.